The 12 T cell receptor beta chains below were found in one sample sequenced in a study of cytotoxic CD8 clonotypes in ibrutinib-treated CLL. The assay was immunoSEQ multiplex PCR, and TCRdb's table has in-frame clones only and misses some. The sample lists about 270,000 clones; around 69% were seen once. The sequenced sample was PBMCs, obtained at disease progression, from a patient treated with ibrutinib. Receptors were obtained from a human donor with chronic lymphocytic leukemia.

V usage is TRBV7-2 and J usage is TRBJ2-4; D remains ambiguous. The CDR3 covers 14 residues. Trimming took off 0 bases at V and 3 bases at J, with 6 bases between the two ends. Germline lookup yields CDR1 SGHTA and CDR2 FQGNSA. CDR3 residues: CASSLAHYKNIQYF. CDR3 DNA: TGTGCCAGCAGCTTAGCACATTACAAAAACATTCAGTACTTC.

This clone appeared once. The chain couples TRBV5-1 to TRBJ2-3; 8 bases agree with TRBD2. V gave up 0 bases and J gave up 0 bases; unmatched junction bases: 15. Germline V gene lookup returns CDR1 SGHRS and CDR2 YFSETQ. The CDR3 consists of 20 residues. The CDR3 bases are TGCGCCAGCAGCTTGGTCTCCGCTAGCGGGTACAGTGATAGCACAGATACGCAGTATTTT. Translated: CASSLVSASGYSDSTDTQYF.

The chain recombines TRBV15 with TRBJ1-2; tentative D call: TRBD1 (5 bases). V lost 5 bases and J lost 4, with 17 bases in between. Germline CDR1 LNHNV, CDR2 YYDKDF (reference sequence). The CDR3 runs to 15 residues. As DNA, the CDR3 is TGTGCCACCAGCGGGGGGAGGGGCTCCTCCTATGGCTACACCTTC. This sequence encodes CATSGGRGSSYGYTF.

The rearrangement joins TRBV6-5 to TRBJ2-3; TRBD2 matches at 11 bases. After removal of 1 base from V and 4 bases from J, the junction contained 1 base not matched to a gene. Looked up from germline, CDR1 is MNHEY and CDR2 is SVGAGI. This CDR3 has 15 amino acids. The CDR3 reads CASSYWGLAADTQYF. DNA of the CDR3: TGTGCCAGCAGTTACTGGGGACTAGCGGCAGATACGCAGTATTTT.

This clone was counted a few times. This sequence joins TRBV29-1 and TRBJ1-2, with a weak D call TRBD1 (5 bases). The CDR3 spans 12 residues. V lost 6 bases to trimming and J lost 4 bases, with 12 bases between them. Per germline, CDR1 SQVTM and CDR2 ANQGSEA. CDR3 sequence reads: CSVATGLYGYTF. CDR3 coding DNA: TGCAGCGTCGCTACAGGACTCTATGGCTACACCTTC.

The CDR3 protein is CASSGPGSGNTEAFF. DNA of the CDR3: TGCGCCAGCAGCGGACCGGGTTCGGGGAACACTGAAGCTTTCTTT. J is TRBJ1-1 and V is TRBV5-1; D uncertain. The germline V gene has CDR1 SGHRS and CDR2 YFSETQ. This CDR3 spans 15 amino acids. Trimming shortened V by 4 bases and J by 1 base, and 14 bases separated the two germline ends.

The chain employs TRBV29-1 and TRBJ2-1, with D uncertain. V lost 5 bases and J lost 8, with 7 bases in between. CDR3 length: 10 amino acids. Germline V gene lookup returns CDR1 SQVTM and CDR2 ANQGSEA. In nucleotides, the CDR3 is TGCAGCGTTAGGGTCCATGAGCAGTTCTTC. Its protein product is CSVRVHEQFF.

This chain uses TRBV7-9 with TRBJ1-1; D might be TRBD1 (6 bases). The V end lost 10 bases, the J end lost 1 base, and 19 bases lay between the germline ends. The germline V gene encodes CDR1 SEHNR and CDR2 FQNEAQ (reference sequence). The CDR3 is made up of 15 amino acids. Written as DNA, the CDR3 is TGTGCCACCGGGGGCTCGAGGAGCGAGAACACTGAAGCTTTCTTT. It encodes CATGGSRSENTEAFF. Filled out from reference TRBV7-9 and TRBJ1-1, the complete variable domain reads DTGVSQNPRHKITKRGQNVTFRCDPISEHNRLYWYRQTLGQGPEFLTYFQNEAQLEKSRLLSDRFSAERPKGSFSTLEIQRTEQGDSAMYLCATGGSRSENTEAFFGQGTRLTVV.

The chain has TRBV18 and TRBJ2-3; a possible D gene is TRBD1 (6 bases). The CDR3 has 17 amino acids. Germline CDR1 and CDR2: KGHSH and LQKENI. Trimming took off 1 base at V and 1 base at J, with 15 bases between the two ends. The CDR3 DNA sequence: TGTGCCAGCTCACCACTAAAAGGGGGAGTAGGCACAGATACGCAGTATTTT. It specifies CASSPLKGGVGTDTQYF.

The chain links TRBV6-5 to TRBJ1-2; D possibly corresponds to TRBD1 (6 bases). This CDR3 contains 13 residues. Germline-derived CDR1 and CDR2 are MNHEY and SVGAGI. The germline V and J ends were trimmed by 3 bases and 7 bases, with 12 bases remaining between them. DNA of the CDR3: TGTGCCAGCAGTTATTGGGGGGCGAGTGGCTACACCTTC. It is translated as CASSYWGASGYTF.

This clone has only a few counts. The J gene is TRBJ1-5, the V gene TRBV25-1; TRBD1 aligns across 9 bases. This CDR3 comprises 15 residues. CDR1 and CDR2 (germline): MGHDK, SYGVNS. V trimming: 4 bases; J trimming: 5 bases; junction bases outside the gene matches: 6. The CDR3 reads CASSGWDRDDQPQHF. In nucleotides, the CDR3 is TGTGCCAGCAGTGGCTGGGACAGGGACGATCAGCCCCAGCATTTT.

The chain employs TRBV29-1 and TRBJ2-3; TRBD2 matches at 7 bases. V trimming: 7 bases; J trimming: 4 bases; junction bases outside the gene matches: 2. The germline V gene encodes CDR1 SQVTM and CDR2 ANQGSEA. CDR3 size: 11 residues. This chain's CDR3 is CSGGLADTQYF. CDR3 DNA sequence: TGCAGCGGCGGACTAGCAGATACGCAGTATTTT.